Below, 14 T cell receptor beta chains from the same sample are listed, as sequenced in a study of blood T cell repertoires in COVID-19. Libraries were prepared by immunoSEQ multiplex PCR; TCRdb keeps only in-frame clonotypes and omits some of them. Found here are some 300,000 clones, under 90% of them singletons; the top ten hold roughly 1.9%. Source material: peripheral blood. The receptors derive from a woman aged 25 to 39 with COVID-19, enrolled during active disease.

The rearrangement links TRBV19 to TRBJ2-7, with D maybe TRBD1 (5 bases). V was shortened by 7 bases and J by 3 bases, with 16 bases between the two germline ends. CDR1 is LNHDA, CDR2 SQIVND, per germline (reference sequence). The CDR3 has 14 amino acids. CDR3 residues: CASTPQGSDYEQYF. The CDR3 nucleotides are TGTGCCAGTACCCCCCAGGGTTCGGACTACGAGCAGTACTTC.

The J gene is TRBJ2-2, the V gene TRBV25-1; a weak D match, TRBD2 (7 bases). The CDR3 runs to 15 residues. V gave up 5 bases and J gave up 7 bases, with 17 bases separating them. From germline, CDR1 is MGHDK and CDR2 SYGVNS. The CDR3 here is CASSSVGGRSGELFF. The DNA of the CDR3 is TGTGCCAGCAGTAGTGTCGGGGGGCGGAGCGGGGAGCTGTTTTTT.

The chain has TRBV2 and TRBJ1-5; no reliable D call. Trimming removed 2 bases at V and 6 bases at J, with 11 bases between. The CDR3 is 14 residues long. Germline CDR1 is SNHLY and CDR2 is FYNNEI. The CDR3 here is CASSENLASQPQHF. CDR3 coding DNA: TGTGCCAGCAGTGAAAATTTGGCAAGTCAGCCCCAGCATTTT.

The chain uses TRBV11-2 and TRBJ2-7; D is unresolved. The CDR3 sequence is 13 residues long. Germline CDR1 reads SGHAT; CDR2 reads FQNNGV. V dropped 4 bases and J dropped 4 bases, with 11 bases sitting between them. The CDR3 protein is CASSSNWAYEQYF. The CDR3 bases are TGTGCCAGCAGCTCAAATTGGGCGTACGAGCAGTACTTC.

This clone occurred a few times. The V gene is TRBV5-1, the J gene TRBJ2-6, with TRBD1 matching over 7 bases. The ends lost 3 bases at V and 12 bases at J; junction bases unmatched: 9. Germline CDR1 reads SGHRS; CDR2 reads YFSETQ. The CDR3 runs to 14 residues. The CDR3 DNA sequence: TGCGCCAGCAGCTGGACATACAGGGGAACCGTCCTGACTTTC. It translates to CASSWTYRGTVLTF.

The rearrangement joins TRBV7-9 to TRBJ2-7, with a tentative D call TRBD1 (5 bases). CDR3 length: 12 residues. The V and J ends lost 5 bases and 4 bases respectively, with 9 bases between them. The germline V gene encodes CDR1 SEHNR and CDR2 FQNEAQ (reference sequence). CDR3 coding DNA: TGTGCCAGCAGCCACAACAGGTACGAGCAGTACTTC. Its protein product is CASSHNRYEQYF.

The gene calls are TRBV12-3 or TRBV12-4 and TRBJ1-1, with a tentative D call TRBD1 (5 bases). V was pared by 6 bases and J by 10 bases, with 18 bases between. The CDR3 sequence is 13 residues long. DNA of the CDR3: TGTGCCAGCAGCCCCAATCTCGGACAAACAGCTTTCTTT. It specifies CASSPNLGQTAFF.

V is TRBV3-1 (or the pseudogene TRBV3-2) and J is TRBJ1-1; TRBD1 is a possible D gene (6 bases). The V end lost 6 bases, the J end lost 10 bases, and 18 bases lay between the germline ends. This CDR3 comprises 13 residues. Germline assignment: CDR1 LGHDT and CDR2 YNNKEL (reference sequence). The CDR3 DNA is TGTGCCAGCAGTCAAATGACAGGCTGGGGAGCTTTCTTT. Translating it yields CASSQMTGWGAFF.

This clone showed up just once. The V and J genes are TRBV9 and TRBJ2-1, with D possibly matching TRBD2 (6 bases). In germline, CDR1 is SGDLS, CDR2 YYNGEE. The CDR3 runs to 15 residues. V was cut by 0 bases and J by 0 bases, with 7 bases left in between. CDR3: CASSVGRGSYNEQFF. The CDR3 DNA follows: TGTGCCAGCAGCGTAGGGCGGGGCTCCTACAATGAGCAGTTCTTC.

The V call is TRBV28, the J call TRBJ1-4; D remains ambiguous. This CDR3 spans 14 amino acids. Germline V CDR1 and CDR2: MDHEN, SYDVKM. Deletions cut 4 bases from V and 7 bases from J, with 13 bases between. The CDR3 nucleotides read TGTGCCAGCAGTTCCCTCTCGTGGAGTGAAAAACTGTTTTTT. This sequence encodes CASSSLSWSEKLFF.

This CDR3 is CASRGERTEAFF. The CDR3 nucleotides are TGTGCCAGTAGAGGGGAACGGACTGAAGCTTTCTTT. The J gene is TRBJ1-1, the V gene TRBV19, with a tentative D call TRBD1 (5 bases). The CDR3 covers 12 residues. Trimming removed 6 bases from V and 5 bases from J, with 10 bases in between. Germline-derived CDR1 and CDR2 are LNHDA and SQIVND (reference sequence).

The rearrangement links TRBV6-1 to TRBJ1-3; the D is unclear. Trimming cost V 3 bases and J 3 bases, with 15 bases left between them. This CDR3 is 16 amino acids long. Germline-derived CDR1 and CDR2 are MNHNS and SASEGT. CDR3: CASSDLWTFNGNTIYF. The CDR3, as DNA: TGTGCCAGCAGTGACCTTTGGACTTTTAATGGAAACACCATATATTTT.

The chain uses TRBV9 and TRBJ2-7; D might be TRBD1 (5 bases). The CDR3 runs 16 residues. Trimming took 4 bases from V and 0 from J, leaving 17 bases between them. Germline V gives CDR1 SGDLS, CDR2 YYNGEE. CDR3 protein: CASSPRQFGPSYEQYF. CDR3 coding DNA: TGTGCCAGCAGCCCCCGACAGTTTGGTCCCTCCTACGAGCAGTACTTC.

A remark on this clone: This same CDR3 is encoded by further DNA sequences in the sample. The chain carries TRBV5-1 and TRBJ1-2, with D possibly TRBD1 on 5 matching bases. The CDR3 covers 14 residues. Germline CDR1 and CDR2: SGHRS and YFSETQ. The ends were cut back, 0 bases at V and 2 bases at J, with 8 bases in the middle. The CDR3: CASSLGDSNYGYTF. The CDR3, as DNA: TGCGCCAGCAGCTTGGGAGACAGCAACTATGGCTACACCTTC.